Detailed here is one T cell receptor (beta chain). Assay used: immunoSEQ multiplex PCR; TCRdb lists only in-frame clones, some missing. This sample yields about 64,000 clones, of which under 90% are seen a single time; roughly 2.1% belongs to the top ten. The sample is drawn from a study of OX40 agonist ivuxolimab in advanced cancers. Germline V gene sequence: CDR1 LNHDA, CDR2 SQIVND (reference sequence). The V end was cut by 7 bases, the J end by 6 bases, with 19 bases between. The CDR3 has 15 amino acids. The receptor was derived from an adult with an advanced solid tumor such as melanoma, head and neck, liver or kidney cancer. Sequenced here: CD4+ or CD8+ T cells sorted from blood, sampled in a trial of the OX40 agonist ivuxolimab. The chain couples TRBV19 to TRBJ1-5, with D uncertain. CDR3: CASTIKGLVGQPQHF. DNA of the CDR3: TGTGCCAGTACGATAAAGGGCTTGGTAGGTCAGCCCCAGCATTTT.